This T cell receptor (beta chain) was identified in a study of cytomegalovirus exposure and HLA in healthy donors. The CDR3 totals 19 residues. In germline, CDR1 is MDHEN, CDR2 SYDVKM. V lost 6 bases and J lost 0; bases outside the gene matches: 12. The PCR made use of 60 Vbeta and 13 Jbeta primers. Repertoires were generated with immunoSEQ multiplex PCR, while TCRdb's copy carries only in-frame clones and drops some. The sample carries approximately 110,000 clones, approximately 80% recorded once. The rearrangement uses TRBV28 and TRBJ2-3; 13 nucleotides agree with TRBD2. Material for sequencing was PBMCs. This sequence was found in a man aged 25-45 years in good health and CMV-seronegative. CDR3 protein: CASSLLSGLAGESTDTQYF. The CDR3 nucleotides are TGTGCCAGCAGCCTTCTCTCCGGACTAGCGGGAGAGAGCACAGATACGCAGTATTTT. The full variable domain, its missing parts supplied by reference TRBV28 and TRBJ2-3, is DVKVTQSSRYLVKRTGEKVFLECVQDMDHENMFWYRQDPGLGLRLIYFSYDVKMKEKGDIPEGYSVSREKKERFSLILESASTNQTSMYLCASSLLSGLAGESTDTQYFGPGTRLTVL.